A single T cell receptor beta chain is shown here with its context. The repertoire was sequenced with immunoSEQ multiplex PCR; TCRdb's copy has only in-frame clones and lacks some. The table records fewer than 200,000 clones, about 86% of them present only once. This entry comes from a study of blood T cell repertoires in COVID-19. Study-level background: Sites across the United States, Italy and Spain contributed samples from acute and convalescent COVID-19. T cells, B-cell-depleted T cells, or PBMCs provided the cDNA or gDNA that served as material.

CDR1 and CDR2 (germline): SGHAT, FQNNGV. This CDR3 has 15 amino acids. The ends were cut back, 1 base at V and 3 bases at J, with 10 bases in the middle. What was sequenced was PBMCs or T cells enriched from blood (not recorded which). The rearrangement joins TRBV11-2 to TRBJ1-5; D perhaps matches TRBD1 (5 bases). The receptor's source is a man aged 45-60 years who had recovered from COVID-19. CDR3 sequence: CASSLGGSPNQPQHF. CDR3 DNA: TGTGCCAGCAGCTTAGGGGGCAGCCCCAATCAGCCCCAGCATTTT.